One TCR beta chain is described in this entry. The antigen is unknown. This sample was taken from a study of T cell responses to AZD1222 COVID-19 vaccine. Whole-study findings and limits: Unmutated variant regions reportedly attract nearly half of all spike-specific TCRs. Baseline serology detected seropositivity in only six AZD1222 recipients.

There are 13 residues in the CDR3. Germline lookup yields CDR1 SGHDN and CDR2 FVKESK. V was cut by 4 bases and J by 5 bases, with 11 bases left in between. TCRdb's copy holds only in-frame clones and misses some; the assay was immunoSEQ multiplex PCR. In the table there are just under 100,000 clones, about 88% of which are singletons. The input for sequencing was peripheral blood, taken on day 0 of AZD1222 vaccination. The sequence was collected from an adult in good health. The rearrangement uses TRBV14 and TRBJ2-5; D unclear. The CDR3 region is CASSLLGRETQYF. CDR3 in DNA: TGTGCCAGCAGCCTCTTAGGCAGGGAGACCCAGTACTTC.